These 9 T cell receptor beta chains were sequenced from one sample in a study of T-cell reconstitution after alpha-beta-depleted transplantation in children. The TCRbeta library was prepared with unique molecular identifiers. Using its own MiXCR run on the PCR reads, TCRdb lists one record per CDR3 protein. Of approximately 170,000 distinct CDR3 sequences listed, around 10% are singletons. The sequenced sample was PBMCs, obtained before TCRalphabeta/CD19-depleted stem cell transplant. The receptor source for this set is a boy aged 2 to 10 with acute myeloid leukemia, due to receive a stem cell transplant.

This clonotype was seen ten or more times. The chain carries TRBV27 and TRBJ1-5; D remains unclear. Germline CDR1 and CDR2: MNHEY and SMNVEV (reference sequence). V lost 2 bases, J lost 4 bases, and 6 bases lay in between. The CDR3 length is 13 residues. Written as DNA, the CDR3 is TGTGCCAGCAGTTTAACAGAAAATCAGCCCCAGCATTTT. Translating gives CASSLTENQPQHF.

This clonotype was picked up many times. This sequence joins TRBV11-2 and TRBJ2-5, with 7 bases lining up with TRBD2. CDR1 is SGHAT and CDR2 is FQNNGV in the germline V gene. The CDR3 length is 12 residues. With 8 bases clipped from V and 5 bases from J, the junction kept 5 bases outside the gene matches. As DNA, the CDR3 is TGTGCCAGCGGGGGGGATAGGGAGACCCAGTACTTC. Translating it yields CASGGDRETQYF.

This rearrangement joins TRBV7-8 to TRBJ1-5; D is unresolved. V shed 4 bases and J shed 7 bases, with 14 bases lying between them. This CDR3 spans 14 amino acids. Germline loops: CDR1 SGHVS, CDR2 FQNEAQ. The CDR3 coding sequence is TGTGCCAGCAGCTCCCTCGGCGCCAGCCAGCCCCAGCATTTT. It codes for CASSSLGASQPQHF.

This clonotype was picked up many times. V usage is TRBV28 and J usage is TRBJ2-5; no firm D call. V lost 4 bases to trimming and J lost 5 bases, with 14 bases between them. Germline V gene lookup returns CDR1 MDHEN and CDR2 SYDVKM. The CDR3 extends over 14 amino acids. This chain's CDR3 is CASSWSLGRETQYF. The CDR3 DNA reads TGTGCCAGCAGTTGGTCATTAGGGCGGGAGACCCAGTACTTC.

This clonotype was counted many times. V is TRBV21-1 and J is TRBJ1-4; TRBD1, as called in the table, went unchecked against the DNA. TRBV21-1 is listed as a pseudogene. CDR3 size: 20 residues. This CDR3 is CASSKHRPGQGDFRDEKLFF. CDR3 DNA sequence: TGTGCCAGCAGCAAGCACCGGCCCGGGCAGGGTGATTTTCGGGATGAAAAACTGTTTTTT.

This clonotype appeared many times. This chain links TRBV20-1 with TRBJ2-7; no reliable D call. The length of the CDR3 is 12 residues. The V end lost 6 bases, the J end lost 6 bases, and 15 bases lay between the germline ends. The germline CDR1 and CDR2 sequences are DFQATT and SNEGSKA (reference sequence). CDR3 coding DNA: TGCAGTGCCGACAAGGGCTCTGGCGAGCAGTACTTC. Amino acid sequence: CSADKGSGEQYF.

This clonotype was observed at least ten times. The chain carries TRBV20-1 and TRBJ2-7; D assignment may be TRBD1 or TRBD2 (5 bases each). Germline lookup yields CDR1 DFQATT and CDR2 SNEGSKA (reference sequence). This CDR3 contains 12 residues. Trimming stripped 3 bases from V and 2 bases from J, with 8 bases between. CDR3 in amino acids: CSARRGPYEQYF. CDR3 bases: TGCAGTGCTAGGAGGGGCCCCTACGAGCAGTACTTC.

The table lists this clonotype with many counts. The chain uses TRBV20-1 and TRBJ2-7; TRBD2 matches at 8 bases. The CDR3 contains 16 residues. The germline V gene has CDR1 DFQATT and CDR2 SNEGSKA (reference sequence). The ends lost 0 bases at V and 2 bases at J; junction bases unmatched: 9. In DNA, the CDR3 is TGCAGTGCTAGAGATTTTAGTAGCGGGGATACCTACGAGCAGTACTTC. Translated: CSARDFSSGDTYEQYF.

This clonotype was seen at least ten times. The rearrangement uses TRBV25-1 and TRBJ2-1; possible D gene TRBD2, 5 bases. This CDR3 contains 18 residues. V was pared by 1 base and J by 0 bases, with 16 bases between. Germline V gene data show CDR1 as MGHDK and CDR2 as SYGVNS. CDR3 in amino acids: CASSELLTLRGSYNEQFF. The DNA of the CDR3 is TGTGCCAGCAGTGAATTGTTAACCCTCCGGGGCTCCTACAATGAGCAGTTCTTC. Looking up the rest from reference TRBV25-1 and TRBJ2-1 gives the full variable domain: EADIYQTPRYLVIGTGKKITLECSQTMGHDKMYWYQQDPGMELHLIHYSYGVNSTEKGDLSSESTVSRIRTEHFPLTLESARPSHTSQYLCASSELLTLRGSYNEQFFGPGTRLTVL.